This T cell receptor (beta chain) is drawn from a study of T cell responses to AZD1222 COVID-19 vaccine. Note on this clone: Its matching antigen is unknown.

V was pared by 0 bases and J by 4 bases, with 9 bases between. The CDR3 runs 15 residues. Germline assignment: CDR1 SGHVS and CDR2 FQNEAQ. Investigators merged groups given second doses at roughly 4 or roughly 12 weeks. The study, taken as a whole, reports: Reportedly, nearly half the spike-specific TCRs target unmutated variant regions.

TCRdb keeps only in-frame clones here, not all; method: immunoSEQ multiplex PCR. The repertoire holds 140,000 to 150,000 clones, 92% seen once, with roughly 4% in the top ten. This sequence was found in an adult who received the AZD1222 COVID-19 vaccine. Specimen: peripheral blood, collected 28 days after the second AZD1222 dose. V is TRBV7-8 and J is TRBJ2-2; possibly TRBD1 for D (5 bases). The CDR3: CASSLARVFTGELFF. CDR3 in DNA: TGTGCCAGCAGCTTAGCCAGGGTCTTCACCGGGGAGCTGTTTTTT. The full variable domain, completed using reference TRBV7-8 and TRBJ2-2, is GAGVSQSPRYKVAKRGQDVALRCDPISGHVSLFWYQQALGQGPEFLTYFQNEAQLDKSGLPSDRFFAERPEGSVSTLKIQRTQQEDSAVYLCASSLARVFTGELFFGEGSRLTVL.